One T cell receptor (beta chain) is described in this entry. A junction boundary mismatches the germline segment, possibly from a read error. The entry originates in a study of CD8 T cells in ankylosing spondylitis. Generation of TCR beta libraries employed quantitative 5'-RACE incorporating molecular barcodes. TCRdb re-analysed the 5' RACE reads in MiXCR, keeping a single row per CDR3 protein. This table holds some 130,000 distinct CDR3 sequences, roughly 8.8% found once. Germline-derived CDR1 and CDR2 are DFQATT and SNEGSKA (reference sequence). CDR3 length equals 16 residues. The TCR sequence derives from a male donor with ankylosing spondylitis or in good health (not recorded which). Sequencing used blood, either unsorted or a sorted T cell fraction (not recorded which). The rearrangement uses TRBV20-1 and TRBJ2-7; 9 positions agree with TRBD1. CDR3 loop: CCASRSGDRVNYEQYF. In DNA, the CDR3 is TGCTGTGCTAGCCGGTCTGGGGACAGGGTAAACTACGAGCAGTACTTC.